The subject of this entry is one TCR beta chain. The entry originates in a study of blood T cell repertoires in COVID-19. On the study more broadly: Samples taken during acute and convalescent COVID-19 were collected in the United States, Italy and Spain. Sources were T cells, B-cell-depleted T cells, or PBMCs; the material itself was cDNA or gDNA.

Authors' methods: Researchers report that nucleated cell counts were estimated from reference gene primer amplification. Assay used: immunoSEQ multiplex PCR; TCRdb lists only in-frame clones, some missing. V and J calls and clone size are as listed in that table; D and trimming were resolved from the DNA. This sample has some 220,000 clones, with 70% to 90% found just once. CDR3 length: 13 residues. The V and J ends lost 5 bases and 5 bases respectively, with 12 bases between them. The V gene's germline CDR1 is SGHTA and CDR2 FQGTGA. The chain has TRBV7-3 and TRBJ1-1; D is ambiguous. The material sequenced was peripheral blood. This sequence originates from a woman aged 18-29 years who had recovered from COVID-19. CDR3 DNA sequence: TGTGCCAGCAGCCTATCCCAAAGAACTGAAGCTTTCTTT. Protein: CASSLSQRTEAFF. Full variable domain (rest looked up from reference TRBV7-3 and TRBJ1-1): GAGVSQTPSNKVTEKGKYVELRCDPISGHTALYWYRQSLGQGPEFLIYFQGTGAADDSGLPNDRFFAVRPEGSVSTLKIQRTERGDSAVYLCASSLSQRTEAFFGQGTRLTVV.